This paragraph covers one T cell receptor (beta chain) sequence. The antigen remains undetermined. Within the sample, other DNA sequences also encode this same CDR3. The data are from a study of cytomegalovirus exposure and HLA in healthy donors. Primers: 60 Vbeta forward and 13 Jbeta reverse. Profiling relied on immunoSEQ multiplex PCR, and the TCRdb table lists in-frame clones only, not all of them. The sample has about 280,000 clones; roughly 90% are singletons. Germline V gene data show CDR1 as MNHEY and CDR2 as SMNVEV (reference sequence). The CDR3 is 14 amino acids. V lost 3 bases to trimming and J lost 2 bases, with 11 bases between them. General study findings and limits: For most TCR sequences rarity was the rule, although some public TCRs occurred in many donors. Later on, analysis showed that most CMV-associated TCR beta chains appeared to be HLA-restricted. Under in vitro conditions, three CMV-associated chains were confirmed as specific for CMV antigens. A later examination showed that TCR association rates differed by HLA locus, with DRB1 most and HLA-C fewest.

This chain links TRBV27 with TRBJ2-7; possible D gene TRBD1, 6 bases. The sequence was obtained from a woman aged 18-30 years in good health and CMV-seronegative. The source material was PBMCs. The CDR3 is CASSLGPGAYEQYF. The DNA of the CDR3 is TGTGCCAGCAGTTTGGGGCCAGGGGCCTACGAGCAGTACTTC.